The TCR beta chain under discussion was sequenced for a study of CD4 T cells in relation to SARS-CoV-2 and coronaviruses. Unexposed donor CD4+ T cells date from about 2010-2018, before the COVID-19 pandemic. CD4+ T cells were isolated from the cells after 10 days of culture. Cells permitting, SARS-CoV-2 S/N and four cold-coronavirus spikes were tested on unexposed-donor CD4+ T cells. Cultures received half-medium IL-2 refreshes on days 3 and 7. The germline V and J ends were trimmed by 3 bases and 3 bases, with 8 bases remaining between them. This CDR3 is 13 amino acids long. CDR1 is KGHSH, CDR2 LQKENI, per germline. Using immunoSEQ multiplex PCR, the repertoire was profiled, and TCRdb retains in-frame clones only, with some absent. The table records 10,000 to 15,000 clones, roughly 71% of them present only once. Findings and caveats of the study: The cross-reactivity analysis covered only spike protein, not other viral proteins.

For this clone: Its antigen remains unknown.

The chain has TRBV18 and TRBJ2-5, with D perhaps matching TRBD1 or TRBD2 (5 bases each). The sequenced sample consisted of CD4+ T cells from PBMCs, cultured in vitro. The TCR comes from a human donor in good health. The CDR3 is CASSPGTEETQYF. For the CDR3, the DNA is TGTGCCAGCTCACCGGGGACGGAAGAGACCCAGTACTTC.